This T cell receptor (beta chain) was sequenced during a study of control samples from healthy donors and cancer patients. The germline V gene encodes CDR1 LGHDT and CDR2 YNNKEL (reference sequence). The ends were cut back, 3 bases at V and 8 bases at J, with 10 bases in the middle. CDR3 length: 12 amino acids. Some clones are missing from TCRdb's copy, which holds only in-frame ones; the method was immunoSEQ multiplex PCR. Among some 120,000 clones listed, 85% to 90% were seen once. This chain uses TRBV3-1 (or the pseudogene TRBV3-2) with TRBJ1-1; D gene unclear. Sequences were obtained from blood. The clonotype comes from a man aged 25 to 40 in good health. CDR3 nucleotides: TGTGCCAGCAGCCACGTTCCGGGAGAAGCTTTCTTT. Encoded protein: CASSHVPGEAFF.